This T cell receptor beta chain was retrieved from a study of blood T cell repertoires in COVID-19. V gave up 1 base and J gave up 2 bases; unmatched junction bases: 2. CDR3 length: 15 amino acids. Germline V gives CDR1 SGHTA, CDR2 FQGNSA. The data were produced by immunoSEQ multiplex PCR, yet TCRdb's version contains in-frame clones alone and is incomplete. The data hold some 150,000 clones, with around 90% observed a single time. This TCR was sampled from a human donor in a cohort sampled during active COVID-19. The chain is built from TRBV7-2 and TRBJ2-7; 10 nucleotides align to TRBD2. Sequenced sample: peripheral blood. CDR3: CASSLVSGGAYEQYF. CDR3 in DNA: TGTGCCAGCAGCTTAGTCAGCGGGGGGGCCTACGAGCAGTACTTC.